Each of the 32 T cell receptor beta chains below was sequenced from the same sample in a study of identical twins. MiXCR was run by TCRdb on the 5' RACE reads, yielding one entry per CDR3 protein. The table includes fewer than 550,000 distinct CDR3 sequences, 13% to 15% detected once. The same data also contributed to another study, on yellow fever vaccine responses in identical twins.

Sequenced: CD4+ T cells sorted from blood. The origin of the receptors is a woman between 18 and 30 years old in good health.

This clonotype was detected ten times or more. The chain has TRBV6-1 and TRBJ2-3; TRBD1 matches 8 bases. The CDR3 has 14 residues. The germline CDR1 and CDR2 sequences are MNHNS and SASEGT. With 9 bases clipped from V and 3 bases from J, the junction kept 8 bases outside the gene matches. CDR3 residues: CASRQGLGTDTQYF. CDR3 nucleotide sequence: TGTGCCAGTCGACAGGGGCTGGGTACAGATACGCAGTATTTT.

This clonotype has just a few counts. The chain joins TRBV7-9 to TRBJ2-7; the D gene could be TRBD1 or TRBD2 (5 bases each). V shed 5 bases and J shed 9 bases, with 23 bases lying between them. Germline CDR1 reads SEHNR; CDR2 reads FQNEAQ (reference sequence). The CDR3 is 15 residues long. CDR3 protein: CASSPVGGTDGGQYF. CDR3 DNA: TGTGCCAGCAGCCCAGTAGGTGGGACCGACGGTGGGCAGTACTTC.

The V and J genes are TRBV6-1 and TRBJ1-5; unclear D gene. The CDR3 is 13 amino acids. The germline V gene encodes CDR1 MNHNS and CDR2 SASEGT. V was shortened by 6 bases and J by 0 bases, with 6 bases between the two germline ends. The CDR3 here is CASRQSSNQPQHF. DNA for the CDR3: TGTGCCAGCAGACAGAGTAGCAATCAGCCCCAGCATTTT.

Written as DNA, the CDR3 is TGTGCCAGCAGCTTAAGGGACGGACCGCAGAAGACCCAGTACTTC. It yields the protein CASSLRDGPQKTQYF. The chain has TRBV7-9 and TRBJ2-5; perhaps D is TRBD1 or TRBD2 (5 bases each). Trimming left V 2 bases short and J 6 bases short, with 16 bases between. This CDR3 region has 15 residues. Germline V gene data show CDR1 as SEHNR and CDR2 as FQNEAQ (reference sequence).

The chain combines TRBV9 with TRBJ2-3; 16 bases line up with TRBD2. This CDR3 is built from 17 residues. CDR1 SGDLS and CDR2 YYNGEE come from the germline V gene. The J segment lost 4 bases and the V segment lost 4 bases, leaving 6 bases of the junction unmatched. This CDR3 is CASSSGTSGGAADTQYF. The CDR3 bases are TGTGCCAGCAGCTCCGGGACTAGCGGGGGGGCGGCAGATACGCAGTATTTT. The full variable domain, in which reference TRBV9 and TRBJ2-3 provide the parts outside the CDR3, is DSGVTQTPKHLITATGQRVTLRCSPRSGDLSVYWYQQSLDQGLQFLIQYYNGEERAKGNILERFSAQQFPDLHSELNLSSLELGDSALYFCASSSGTSGGAADTQYFGPGTRLTVL.

CDR3 nucleotide sequence: TGCGCCAGCAGCTTGGAATCCTCGGGGGGCAACACCGGGGAGCTGTTTTTT. This gives the protein CASSLESSGGNTGELFF. The chain uses TRBV5-1 and TRBJ2-2; a weak D match, TRBD2 (7 bases). Trimming took off 0 bases at V and 2 bases at J, with 14 bases between the two ends. The CDR3 has 17 residues. From germline, CDR1 is SGHRS and CDR2 YFSETQ.

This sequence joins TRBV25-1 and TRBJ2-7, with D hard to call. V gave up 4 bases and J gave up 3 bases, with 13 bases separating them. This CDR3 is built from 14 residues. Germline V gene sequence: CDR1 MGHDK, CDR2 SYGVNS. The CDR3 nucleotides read TGTGCCAGCAGTGCCATTAACACCGGCTACGAGCAGTACTTC. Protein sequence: CASSAINTGYEQYF.

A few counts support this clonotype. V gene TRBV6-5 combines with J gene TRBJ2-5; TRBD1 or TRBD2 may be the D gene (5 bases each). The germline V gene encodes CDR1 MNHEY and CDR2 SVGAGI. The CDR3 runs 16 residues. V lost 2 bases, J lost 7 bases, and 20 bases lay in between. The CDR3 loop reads CASSYGSLRGTGTQYF. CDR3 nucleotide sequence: TGTGCCAGCAGTTACGGGAGCCTTCGGGGCACCGGGACCCAGTACTTC.

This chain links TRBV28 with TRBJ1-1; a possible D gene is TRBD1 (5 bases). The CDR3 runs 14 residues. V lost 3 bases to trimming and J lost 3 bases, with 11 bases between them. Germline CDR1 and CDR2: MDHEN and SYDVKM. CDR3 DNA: TGTGCCAGCAGTTTCGGGGGTTGGGACACTGAAGCTTTCTTT. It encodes CASSFGGWDTEAFF.

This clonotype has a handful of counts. CDR3 DNA: TGTGCCAGCAGTGAATTCACAGGGGGCATGAGCTACACCTTC. It is translated as CASSEFTGGMSYTF. The rearrangement links TRBV25-1 to TRBJ1-2; TRBD1 aligns across 9 bases. Germline-derived CDR1 and CDR2 are MGHDK and SYGVNS. CDR3 size: 14 residues. The J segment lost 9 bases and the V segment lost 1 base, leaving 6 bases of the junction unmatched.

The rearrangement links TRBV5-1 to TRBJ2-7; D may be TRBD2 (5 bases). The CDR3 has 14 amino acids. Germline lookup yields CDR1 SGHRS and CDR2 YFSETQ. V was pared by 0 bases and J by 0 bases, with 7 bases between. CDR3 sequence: CASSLADYSYEQYF. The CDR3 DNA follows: TGCGCCAGCAGCTTGGCTGACTACTCCTACGAGCAGTACTTC.

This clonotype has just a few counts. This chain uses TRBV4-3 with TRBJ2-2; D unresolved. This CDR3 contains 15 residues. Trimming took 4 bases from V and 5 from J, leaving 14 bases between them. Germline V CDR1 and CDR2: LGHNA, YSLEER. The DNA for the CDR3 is TGCGCCAGCAGCCGGGATTTACTGGGAACCGGGGAGCTGTTTTTT. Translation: CASSRDLLGTGELFF.

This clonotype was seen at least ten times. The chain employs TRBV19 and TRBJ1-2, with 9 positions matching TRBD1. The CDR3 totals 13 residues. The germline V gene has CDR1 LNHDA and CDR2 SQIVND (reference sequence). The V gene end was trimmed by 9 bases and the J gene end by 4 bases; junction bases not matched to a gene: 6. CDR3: CASRDREIYGYTF. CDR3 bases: TGTGCCAGCCGGGACAGGGAAATCTATGGCTACACCTTC.

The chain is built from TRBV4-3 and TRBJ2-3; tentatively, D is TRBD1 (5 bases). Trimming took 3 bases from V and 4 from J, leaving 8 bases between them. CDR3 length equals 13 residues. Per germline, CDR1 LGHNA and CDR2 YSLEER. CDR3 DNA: TGCGCCAGCAGCCACGACAGACCAGATACGCAGTATTTT. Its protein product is CASSHDRPDTQYF.

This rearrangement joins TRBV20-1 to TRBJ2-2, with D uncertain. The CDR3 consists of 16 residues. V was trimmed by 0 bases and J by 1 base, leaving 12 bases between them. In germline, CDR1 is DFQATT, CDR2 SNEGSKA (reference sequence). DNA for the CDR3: TGCAGTGCTAGAGATACCGGGCGACTGAACACCGGGGAGCTGTTTTTT. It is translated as CSARDTGRLNTGELFF.

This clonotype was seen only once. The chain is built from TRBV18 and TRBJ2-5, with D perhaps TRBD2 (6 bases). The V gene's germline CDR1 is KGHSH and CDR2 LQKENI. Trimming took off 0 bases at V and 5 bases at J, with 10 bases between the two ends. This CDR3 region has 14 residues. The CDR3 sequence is CASSPPGGLETQYF. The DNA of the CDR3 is TGTGCCAGCTCACCACCCGGGGGATTGGAGACCCAGTACTTC.

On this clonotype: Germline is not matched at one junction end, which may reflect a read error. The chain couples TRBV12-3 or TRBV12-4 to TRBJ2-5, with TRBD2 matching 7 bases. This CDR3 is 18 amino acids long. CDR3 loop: CARSPGLGRAGFQETQYF. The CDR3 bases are TGTGCCCGCAGTCCCGGTTTAGGCCGAGCGGGATTTCAAGAGACCCAGTACTTC.

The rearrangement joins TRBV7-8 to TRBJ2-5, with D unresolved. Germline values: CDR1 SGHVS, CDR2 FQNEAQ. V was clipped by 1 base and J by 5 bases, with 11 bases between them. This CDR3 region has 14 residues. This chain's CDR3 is CASSLGLVRETQYF. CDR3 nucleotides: TGTGCCAGCAGCTTAGGGCTAGTGAGGGAGACCCAGTACTTC.

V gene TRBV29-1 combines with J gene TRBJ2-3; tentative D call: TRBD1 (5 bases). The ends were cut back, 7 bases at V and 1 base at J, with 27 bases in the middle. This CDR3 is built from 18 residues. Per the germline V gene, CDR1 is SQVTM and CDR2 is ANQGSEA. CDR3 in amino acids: CSAAGAVRTPGGTDTQYF. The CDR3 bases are TGCAGCGCCGCTGGGGCAGTCCGGACCCCTGGGGGCACAGATACGCAGTATTTT.

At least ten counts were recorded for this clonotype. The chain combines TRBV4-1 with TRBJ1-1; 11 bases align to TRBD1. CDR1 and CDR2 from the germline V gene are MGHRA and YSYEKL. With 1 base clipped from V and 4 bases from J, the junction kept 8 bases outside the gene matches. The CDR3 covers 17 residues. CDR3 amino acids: CASSQVKPGTGGTEAFF. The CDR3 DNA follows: TGCGCCAGCAGCCAAGTAAAGCCCGGGACAGGGGGCACTGAAGCTTTCTTT.

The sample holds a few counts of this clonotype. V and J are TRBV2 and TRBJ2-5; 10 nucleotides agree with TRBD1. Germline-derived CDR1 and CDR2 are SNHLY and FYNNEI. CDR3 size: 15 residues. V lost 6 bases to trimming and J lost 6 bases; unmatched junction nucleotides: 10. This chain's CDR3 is CASRAIRTGGKTQYF. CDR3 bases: TGTGCCAGCAGAGCAATTAGGACAGGGGGAAAGACCCAGTACTTC.

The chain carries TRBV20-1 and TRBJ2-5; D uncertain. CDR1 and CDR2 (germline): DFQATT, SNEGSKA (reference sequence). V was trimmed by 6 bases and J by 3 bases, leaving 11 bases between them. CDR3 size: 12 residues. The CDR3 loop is CSATLAEETQYF. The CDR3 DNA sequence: TGCAGTGCCACTTTGGCGGAAGAGACCCAGTACTTC.

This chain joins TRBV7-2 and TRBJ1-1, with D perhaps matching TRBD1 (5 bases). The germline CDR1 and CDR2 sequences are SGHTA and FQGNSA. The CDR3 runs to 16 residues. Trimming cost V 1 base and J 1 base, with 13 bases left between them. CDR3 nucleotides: TGTGCCAGCAGCTTAGGGTTCGGGAGGGGGAACACTGAAGCTTTCTTT. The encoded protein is CASSLGFGRGNTEAFF.

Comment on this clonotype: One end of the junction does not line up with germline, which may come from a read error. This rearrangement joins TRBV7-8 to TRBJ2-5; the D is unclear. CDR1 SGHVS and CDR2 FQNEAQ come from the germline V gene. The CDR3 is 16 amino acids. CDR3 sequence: CASSLAGRKAQETKYF. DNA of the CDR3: TGTGCCAGCAGCCTGGCCGGGCGGAAAGCTCAAGAGACCAAGTACTTC.

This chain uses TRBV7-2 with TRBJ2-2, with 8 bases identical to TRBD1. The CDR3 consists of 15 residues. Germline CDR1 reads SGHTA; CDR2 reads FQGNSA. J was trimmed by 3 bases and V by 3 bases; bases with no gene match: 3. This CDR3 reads CASSFTGGHTGELFF. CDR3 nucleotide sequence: TGTGCCAGCAGCTTTACAGGGGGTCACACCGGGGAGCTGTTTTTT.

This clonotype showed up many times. CDR3 in DNA: TGTGCCAGCAGTTTCGGGCGGACCAACACCGGGGAGCTGTTTTTT. Residues: CASSFGRTNTGELFF. The chain uses TRBV12-3 or TRBV12-4 and TRBJ2-2; no firm D call. Trimming pared 3 bases from V and 2 bases from J, leaving 10 bases between. The CDR3 has 15 residues.

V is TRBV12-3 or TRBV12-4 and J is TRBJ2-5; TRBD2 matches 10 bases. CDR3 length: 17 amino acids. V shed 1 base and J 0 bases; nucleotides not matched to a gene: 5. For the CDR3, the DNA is TGTGCCAGCAGTTTAGGAAGAACTAGCGGGAACCAAGAGACCCAGTACTTC. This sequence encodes CASSLGRTSGNQETQYF.

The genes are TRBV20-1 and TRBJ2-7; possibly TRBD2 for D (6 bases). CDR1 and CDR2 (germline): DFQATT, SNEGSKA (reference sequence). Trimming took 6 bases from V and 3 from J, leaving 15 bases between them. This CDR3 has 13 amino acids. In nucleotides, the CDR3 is TGCAGTGCCCCGAGGGGCGGGAACTACGAGCAGTACTTC. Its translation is CSAPRGGNYEQYF.

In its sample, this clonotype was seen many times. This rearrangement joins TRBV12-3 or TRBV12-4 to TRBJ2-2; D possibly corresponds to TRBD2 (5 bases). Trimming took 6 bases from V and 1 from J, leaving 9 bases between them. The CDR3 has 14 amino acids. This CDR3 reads CASRILGNTGELFF. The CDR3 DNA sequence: TGTGCCAGCAGGATACTAGGGAACACCGGGGAGCTGTTTTTT.

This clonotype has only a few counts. The CDR3, as DNA: TGTGCCAGCAGCTCTCCGGGACAGGGGGCAACAGATACGCAGTATTTT. This encodes CASSSPGQGATDTQYF. The genes are TRBV7-9 and TRBJ2-3, with TRBD1 identical over 12 bases. This CDR3 has 16 residues. V was clipped by 4 bases and J by 3 bases; unmatched bases: 5. CDR1 SEHNR and CDR2 FQNEAQ come from the germline V gene (reference sequence).

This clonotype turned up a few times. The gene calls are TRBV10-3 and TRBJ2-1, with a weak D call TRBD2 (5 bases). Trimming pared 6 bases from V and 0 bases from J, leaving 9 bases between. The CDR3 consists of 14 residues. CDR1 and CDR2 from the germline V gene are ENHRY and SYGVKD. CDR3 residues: CAISGMSSYNEQFF. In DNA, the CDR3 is TGTGCCATCAGCGGGATGAGCTCCTACAATGAGCAGTTCTTC.

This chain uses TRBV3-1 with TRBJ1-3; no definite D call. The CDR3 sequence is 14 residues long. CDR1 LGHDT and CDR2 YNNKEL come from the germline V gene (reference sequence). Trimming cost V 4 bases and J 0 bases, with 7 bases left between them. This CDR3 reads CASSLSHSGNTIYF. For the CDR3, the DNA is TGTGCCAGCAGCCTTTCCCACTCTGGAAACACCATATATTTT.